Detailed here is one T cell receptor beta chain. In the study's own analysis: Amplifying reference gene primers gave estimates of nucleated cell counts. The repertoire was sequenced with immunoSEQ multiplex PCR; TCRdb's copy has only in-frame clones and lacks some. V and J calls and clone size come straight from that table; D and trimming were deduced from the DNA. The table lists hundreds of thousands of clones, nearly 90% of them singletons, with over 1.5% in the top ten. The record originates from a study of blood T cell repertoires in COVID-19. Trimming removed 0 bases from V and 0 bases from J; junction bases left unmatched: 7. The CDR3 runs 17 residues. Germline V gives CDR1 SGHNT, CDR2 YYREEE (reference sequence).

The sequencing sample was made of PBMCs or T cells enriched from blood (not recorded which). The TCR originated in a woman under 30 with acute COVID-19. The chain joins TRBV5-4 to TRBJ2-3; TRBD2 matches 7 bases. The CDR3 DNA reads TGTGCCAGCAGCTTGGGTCGGGGGGTAACTAGCACAGATACGCAGTATTTT. Protein: CASSLGRGVTSTDTQYF.